This paragraph covers one TCR beta chain sequence. Its antigen is undetermined. This entry comes from a study of shared clonotypes between healthy human individuals. Notes on the study in general: Estimated clonotype richness was generally higher in naive than memory subsets.

The V gene's germline CDR1 is SGHRS and CDR2 YFSETQ. The CDR3 length is 15 residues. V was clipped by 3 bases and J by 0 bases, with 13 bases between them. CD8 cells regarded as naive lacked CD45RO, were positively chosen for CCR7, and omitted terminally differentiated effector memory CD45RA+ cells. The test was conducted at deep level. Sorted-subset replicate PCR reactions were performed with roughly 200 ng DNA, corresponding to 30,000 or so T cell genomes. Data came from immunoSEQ multiplex PCR; TCRdb stores just in-frame clones and leaves some out. This table holds a few million clones, 90% to 95% found once.

The rearrangement joins TRBV5-1 to TRBJ2-7; a weak D match, TRBD2 (6 bases). The source of this sequence is a young man in good health. Some clones in this sample may be carry-over from other donors' samples. Sample: naive CD8+ T cells from PBMCs. CDR3 amino acids: CASSWGGTRSYEQYF. The CDR3 region has the DNA TGCGCCAGCAGCTGGGGCGGGACCCGCTCCTACGAGCAGTACTTC.